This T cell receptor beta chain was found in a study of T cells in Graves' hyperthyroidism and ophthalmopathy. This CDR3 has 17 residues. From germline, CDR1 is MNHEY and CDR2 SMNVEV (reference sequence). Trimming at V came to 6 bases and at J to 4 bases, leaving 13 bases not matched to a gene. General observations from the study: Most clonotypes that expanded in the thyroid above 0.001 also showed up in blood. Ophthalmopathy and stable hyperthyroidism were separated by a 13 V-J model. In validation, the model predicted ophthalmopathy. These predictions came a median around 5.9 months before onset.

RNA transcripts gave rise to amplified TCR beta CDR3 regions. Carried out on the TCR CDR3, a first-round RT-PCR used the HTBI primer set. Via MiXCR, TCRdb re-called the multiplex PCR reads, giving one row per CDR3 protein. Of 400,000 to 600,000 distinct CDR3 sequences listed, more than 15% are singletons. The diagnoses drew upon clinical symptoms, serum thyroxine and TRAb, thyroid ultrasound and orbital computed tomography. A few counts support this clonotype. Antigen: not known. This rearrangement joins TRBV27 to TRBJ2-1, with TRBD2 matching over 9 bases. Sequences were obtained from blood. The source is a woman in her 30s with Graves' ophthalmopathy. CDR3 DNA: TGTGCCAGCAGCCGTGAAAGCGGGAGGAGTGGATACAATGAGCAGTTCTTC. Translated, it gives CASSRESGRSGYNEQFF.